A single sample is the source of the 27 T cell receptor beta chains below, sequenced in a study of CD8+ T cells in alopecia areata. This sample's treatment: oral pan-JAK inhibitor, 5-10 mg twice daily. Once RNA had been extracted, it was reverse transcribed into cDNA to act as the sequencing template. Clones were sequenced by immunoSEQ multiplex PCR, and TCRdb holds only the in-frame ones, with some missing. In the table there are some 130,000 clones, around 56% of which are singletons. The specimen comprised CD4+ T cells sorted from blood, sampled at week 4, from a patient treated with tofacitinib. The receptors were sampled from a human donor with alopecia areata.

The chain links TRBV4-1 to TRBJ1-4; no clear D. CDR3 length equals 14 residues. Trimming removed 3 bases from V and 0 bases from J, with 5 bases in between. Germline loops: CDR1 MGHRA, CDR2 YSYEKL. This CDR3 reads CASSQAATNEKLFF. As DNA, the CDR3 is TGCGCCAGCAGCCAGGCCGCAACTAATGAAAAACTGTTTTTT.

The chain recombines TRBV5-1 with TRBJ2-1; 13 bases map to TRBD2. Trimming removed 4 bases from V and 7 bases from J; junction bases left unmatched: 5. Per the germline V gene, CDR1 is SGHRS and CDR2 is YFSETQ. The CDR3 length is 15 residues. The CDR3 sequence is CASSGRTSGSNEQFF. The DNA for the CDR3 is TGCGCCAGCAGCGGGAGGACTAGCGGGAGTAATGAGCAGTTCTTC.

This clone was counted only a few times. CDR3 residues: CASSRGDHEQYF. For the CDR3, the DNA is TGTGCCAGCTCACGTGGGGACCACGAGCAGTACTTC. The rearrangement uses TRBV18 and TRBJ2-7; D might be TRBD1 or TRBD2, each matching 5 bases. CDR1 is KGHSH, CDR2 LQKENI, per germline. V lost 4 bases and J 5 bases, leaving 9 bases between the germline ends. The CDR3 covers 12 residues.

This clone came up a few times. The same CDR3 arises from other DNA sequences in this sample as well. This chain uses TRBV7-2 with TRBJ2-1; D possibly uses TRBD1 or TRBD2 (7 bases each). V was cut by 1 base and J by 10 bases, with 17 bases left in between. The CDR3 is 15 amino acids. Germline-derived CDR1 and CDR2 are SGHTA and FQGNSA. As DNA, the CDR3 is TGTGCCAGCAGCTTAGTCCAGGGGGAGGGTGGGGAGCAGTTCTTC. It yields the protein CASSLVQGEGGEQFF.

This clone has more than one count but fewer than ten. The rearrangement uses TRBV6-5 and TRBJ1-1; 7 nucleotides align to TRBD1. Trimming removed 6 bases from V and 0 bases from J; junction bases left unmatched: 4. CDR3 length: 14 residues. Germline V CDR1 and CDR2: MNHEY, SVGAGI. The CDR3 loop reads CASSPDRVNTEAFF. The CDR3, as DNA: TGTGCCAGCAGCCCAGACAGGGTGAACACTGAAGCTTTCTTT.

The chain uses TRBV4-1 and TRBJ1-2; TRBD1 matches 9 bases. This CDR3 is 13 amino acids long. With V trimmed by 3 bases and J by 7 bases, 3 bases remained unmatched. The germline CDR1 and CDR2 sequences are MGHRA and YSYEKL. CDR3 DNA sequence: TGCGCCAGCAGCCACTTGGGACAGGGTGGCTACACCTTC. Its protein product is CASSHLGQGGYTF.

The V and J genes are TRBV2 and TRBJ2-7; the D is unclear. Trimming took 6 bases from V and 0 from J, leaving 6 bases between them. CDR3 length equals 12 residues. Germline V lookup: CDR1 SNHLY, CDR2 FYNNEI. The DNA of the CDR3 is TGTGCCAGCAGAGGTTCCTCCTACGAGCAGTACTTC. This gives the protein CASRGSSYEQYF.

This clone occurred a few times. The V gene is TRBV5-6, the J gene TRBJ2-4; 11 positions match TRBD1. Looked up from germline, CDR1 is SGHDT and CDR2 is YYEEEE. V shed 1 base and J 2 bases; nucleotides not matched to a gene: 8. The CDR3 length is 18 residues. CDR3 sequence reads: CASSLRRTGGASKNIQYF. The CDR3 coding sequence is TGTGCCAGCAGCTTGAGGAGGACAGGGGGCGCTTCCAAAAACATTCAGTACTTC.

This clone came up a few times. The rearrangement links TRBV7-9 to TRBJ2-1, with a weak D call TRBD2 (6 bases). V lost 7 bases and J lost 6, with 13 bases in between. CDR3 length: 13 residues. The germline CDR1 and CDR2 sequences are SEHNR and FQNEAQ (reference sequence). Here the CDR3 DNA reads TGTGCCAGCACCGTAGCGGCATTCAATGAGCAGTTCTTC. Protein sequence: CASTVAAFNEQFF.

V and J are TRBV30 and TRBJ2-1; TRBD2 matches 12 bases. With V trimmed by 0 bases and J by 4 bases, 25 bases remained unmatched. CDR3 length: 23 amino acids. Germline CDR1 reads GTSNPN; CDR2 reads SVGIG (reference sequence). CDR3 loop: CAWSVHAIVLIRGTSGSYNEQFF. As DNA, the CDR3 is TGTGCCTGGAGTGTCCACGCGATTGTTTTGATACGAGGGACTAGCGGGTCATACAATGAGCAGTTCTTC. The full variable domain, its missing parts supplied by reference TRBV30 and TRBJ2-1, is SQTIHQWPATLVQPVGSPLSLECTVEGTSNPNLYWYRQAAGRGLQLLFYSVGIGQISSEVPQNLSASRPQDRQFILSSKKLLLSDSGFYLCAWSVHAIVLIRGTSGSYNEQFFGPGTRLTVL.

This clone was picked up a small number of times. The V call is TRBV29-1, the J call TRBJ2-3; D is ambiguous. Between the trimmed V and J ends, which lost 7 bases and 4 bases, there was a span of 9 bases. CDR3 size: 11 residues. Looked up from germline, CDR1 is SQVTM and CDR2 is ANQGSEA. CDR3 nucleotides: TGCAGCGCCCTCGGTTCAGATACGCAGTATTTT. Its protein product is CSALGSDTQYF.

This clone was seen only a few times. The CDR3 region has the DNA TGTGCCTGTGACACATCTGGAAACACCATATATTTT. This translates into CACDTSGNTIYF. The rearrangement uses TRBV30 and TRBJ1-3; unclear D gene. Germline V gene sequence: CDR1 GTSNPN, CDR2 SVGIG (reference sequence). Trimming shortened V by 6 bases and J by 1 base, and 7 bases separated the two germline ends. The CDR3 loop spans 12 amino acids. The whole variable domain, filled in from reference TRBV30 and TRBJ1-3, reads SQTIHQWPATLVQPVGSPLSLECTVEGTSNPNLYWYRQAAGRGLQLLFYSVGIGQISSEVPQNLSASRPQDRQFILSSKKLLLSDSGFYLCACDTSGNTIYFGEGSWLTVV.

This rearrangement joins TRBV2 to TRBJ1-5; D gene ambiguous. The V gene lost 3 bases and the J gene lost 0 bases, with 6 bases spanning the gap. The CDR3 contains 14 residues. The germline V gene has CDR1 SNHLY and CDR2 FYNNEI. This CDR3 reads CASSERSSNQPQHF. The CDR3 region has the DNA TGTGCCAGCAGTGAGAGATCTAGCAATCAGCCCCAGCATTTT.

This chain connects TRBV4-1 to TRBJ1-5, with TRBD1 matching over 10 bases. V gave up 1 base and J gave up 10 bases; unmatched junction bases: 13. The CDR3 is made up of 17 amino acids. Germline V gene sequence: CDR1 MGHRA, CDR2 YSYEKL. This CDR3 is CASSQGLQGDRGRPQHF. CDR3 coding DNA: TGCGCCAGCAGCCAAGGCCTTCAGGGGGACAGGGGTCGACCCCAGCATTTT.

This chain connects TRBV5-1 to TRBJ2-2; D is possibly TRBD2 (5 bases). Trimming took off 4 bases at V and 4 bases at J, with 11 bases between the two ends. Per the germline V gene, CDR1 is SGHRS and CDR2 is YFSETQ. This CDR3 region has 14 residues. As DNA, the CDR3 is TGCGCCAGCAGCCCGGGGAGTTCCACCGGGGAGCTGTTTTTT. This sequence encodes CASSPGSSTGELFF.

CDR3 sequence: CASSPLAGLNNEQFF. The CDR3 nucleotides are TGCGCCAGCAGCCCCTTAGCGGGGCTGAACAATGAGCAGTTCTTC. The chain recombines TRBV5-1 with TRBJ2-7, with TRBD2 identical over 8 bases. The J call may be faulty, since TRBJ2-1 better matches the DNA end. The CDR3 totals 15 residues. Germline CDR1 is SGHRS and CDR2 is YFSETQ.

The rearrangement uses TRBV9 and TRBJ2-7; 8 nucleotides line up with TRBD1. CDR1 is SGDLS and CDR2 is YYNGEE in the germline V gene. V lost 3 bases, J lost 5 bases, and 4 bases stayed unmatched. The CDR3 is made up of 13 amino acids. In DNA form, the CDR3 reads TGTGCCAGCAGCGCGCAGGGGGCCCACGAGCAGTACTTC. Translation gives CASSAQGAHEQYF. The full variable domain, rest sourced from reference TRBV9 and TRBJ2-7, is DSGVTQTPKHLITATGQRVTLRCSPRSGDLSVYWYQQSLDQGLQFLIQYYNGEERAKGNILERFSAQQFPDLHSELNLSSLELGDSALYFCASSAQGAHEQYFGPGTRLTVT.

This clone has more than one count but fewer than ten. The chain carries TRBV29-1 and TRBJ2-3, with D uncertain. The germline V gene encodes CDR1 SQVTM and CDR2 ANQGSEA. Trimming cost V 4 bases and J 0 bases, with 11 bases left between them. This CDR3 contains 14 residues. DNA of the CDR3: TGCAGCGTTGGTTTGACGGCTAGCACAGATACGCAGTATTTT. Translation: CSVGLTASTDTQYF.

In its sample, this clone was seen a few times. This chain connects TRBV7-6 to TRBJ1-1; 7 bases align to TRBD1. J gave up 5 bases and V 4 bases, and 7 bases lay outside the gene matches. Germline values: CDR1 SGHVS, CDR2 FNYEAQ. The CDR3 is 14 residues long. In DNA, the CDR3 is TGTGCCAGCAGCTCGGCGACAGGGCGGACTGAAGCTTTCTTT. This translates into CASSSATGRTEAFF.

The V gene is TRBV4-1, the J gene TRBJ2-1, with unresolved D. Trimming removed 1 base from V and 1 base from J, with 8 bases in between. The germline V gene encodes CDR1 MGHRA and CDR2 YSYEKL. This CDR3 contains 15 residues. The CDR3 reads CASSQVELSYNEQFF. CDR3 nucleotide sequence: TGCGCCAGCAGCCAAGTTGAGCTATCCTACAATGAGCAGTTCTTC.

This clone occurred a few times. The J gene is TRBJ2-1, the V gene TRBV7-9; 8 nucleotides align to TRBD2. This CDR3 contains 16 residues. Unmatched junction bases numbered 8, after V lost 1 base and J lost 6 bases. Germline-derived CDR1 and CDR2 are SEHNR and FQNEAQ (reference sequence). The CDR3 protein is CASSLVRLAGPNEQFF. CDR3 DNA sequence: TGTGCCAGCAGCTTAGTACGTCTAGCGGGTCCCAATGAGCAGTTCTTC. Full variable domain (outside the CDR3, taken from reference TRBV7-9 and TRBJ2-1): DTGVSQNPRHKITKRGQNVTFRCDPISEHNRLYWYRQTLGQGPEFLTYFQNEAQLEKSRLLSDRFSAERPKGSFSTLEIQRTEQGDSAMYLCASSLVRLAGPNEQFFGPGTRLTVL.

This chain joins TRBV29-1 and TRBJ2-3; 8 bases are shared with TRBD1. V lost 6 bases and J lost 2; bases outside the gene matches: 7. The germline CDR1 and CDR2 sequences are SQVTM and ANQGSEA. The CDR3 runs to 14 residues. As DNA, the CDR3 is TGCAGCGTCGACAGGGGAGAGGTCACAGATACGCAGTATTTT. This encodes CSVDRGEVTDTQYF.

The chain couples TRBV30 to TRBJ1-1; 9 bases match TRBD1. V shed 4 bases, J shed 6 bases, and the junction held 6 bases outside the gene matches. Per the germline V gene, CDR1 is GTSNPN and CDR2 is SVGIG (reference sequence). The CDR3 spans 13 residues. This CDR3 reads CAWNWDRDPEAFF. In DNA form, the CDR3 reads TGTGCCTGGAATTGGGACAGGGACCCTGAAGCTTTCTTT.

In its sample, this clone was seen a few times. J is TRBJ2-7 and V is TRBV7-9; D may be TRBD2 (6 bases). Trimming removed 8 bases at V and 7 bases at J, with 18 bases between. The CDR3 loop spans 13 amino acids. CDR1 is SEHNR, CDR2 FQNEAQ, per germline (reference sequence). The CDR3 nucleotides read TGTGCCAGCTCCCTGGGGGACTCTCGGGAGCAGTACTTC. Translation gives CASSLGDSREQYF. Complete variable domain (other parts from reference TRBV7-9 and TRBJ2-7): DTGVSQNPRHKITKRGQNVTFRCDPISEHNRLYWYRQTLGQGPEFLTYFQNEAQLEKSRLLSDRFSAERPKGSFSTLEIQRTEQGDSAMYLCASSLGDSREQYFGPGTRLTVT.

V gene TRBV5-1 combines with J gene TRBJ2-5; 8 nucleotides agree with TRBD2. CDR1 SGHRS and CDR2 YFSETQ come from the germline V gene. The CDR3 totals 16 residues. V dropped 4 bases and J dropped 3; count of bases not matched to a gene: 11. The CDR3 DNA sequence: TGCGCCAGCAGCCCAGCTACATTTAGCGGGGAAGAGACCCAGTACTTC. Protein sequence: CASSPATFSGEETQYF. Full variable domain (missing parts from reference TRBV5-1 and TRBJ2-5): KAGVTQTPRYLIKTRGQQVTLSCSPISGHRSVSWYQQTPGQGLQFLFEYFSETQRNKGNFPGRFSGRQFSNSRSEMNVSTLELGDSALYLCASSPATFSGEETQYFGPGTRLLVL.

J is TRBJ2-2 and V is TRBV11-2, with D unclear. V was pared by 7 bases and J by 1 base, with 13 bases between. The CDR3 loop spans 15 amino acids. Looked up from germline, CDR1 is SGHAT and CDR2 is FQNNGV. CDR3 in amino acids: CASTGGALNTGELFF. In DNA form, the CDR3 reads TGTGCCAGCACCGGCGGAGCTTTGAACACCGGGGAGCTGTTTTTT.

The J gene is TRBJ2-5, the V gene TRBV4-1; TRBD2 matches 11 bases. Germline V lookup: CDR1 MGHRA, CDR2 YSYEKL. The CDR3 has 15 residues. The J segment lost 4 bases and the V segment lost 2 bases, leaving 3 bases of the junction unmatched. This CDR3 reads CASSQRGLAAETQYF. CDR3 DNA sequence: TGCGCCAGCAGCCAAAGGGGACTAGCGGCAGAGACCCAGTACTTC.